Below are 11 T cell receptor beta chains sequenced from a single sample in a study of blood T cell repertoires in COVID-19 (dated by TCRdb to about 2020). Library prep was done by the immunoSEQ multiplex PCR assay. This is the immuneACCESS table as TCRdb keeps it, with only in-frame sequences that have V and J called. A part of the clones is gone; compared with another copy, unresolved V genes explain less than half, and the rest is unexplained. The sample profile shows more than 95,000 clones; around nine tenths of them were found once. Roughly 1.1% of the sample comes from the top ten. The sequenced sample was peripheral blood. These receptors all come from a woman aged 80 or older with acute or convalescent COVID-19.

CDR3 sequence reads: CSASRGLTNTGELFF. CDR3 DNA sequence: TGCAGTGCTAGTAGGGGGCTTACGAACACCGGGGAGCTGTTTTTT. This chain uses TRBV20-1 with TRBJ2-2, with 7 positions matching TRBD1. V trimming: 3 bases; J trimming: 0 bases; junction bases outside the gene matches: 4. CDR1 DFQATT and CDR2 SNEGSKA come from the germline V gene (reference sequence). This CDR3 spans 15 amino acids.

V usage is TRBV5-8 and J usage is TRBJ1-2, with 7 bases identical to TRBD1. The germline CDR1 and CDR2 sequences are SGHTS and YDEGEE. This CDR3 has 12 amino acids. V shed 7 bases, J shed 8 bases, and the junction held 8 bases outside the gene matches. The CDR3 nucleotides read TGTGCCAGCCCGGAGGGGGCCTCGGGCTACACCTTC. This sequence encodes CASPEGASGYTF.

V and J are TRBV27 and TRBJ1-5, with 9 bases that match TRBD1. Germline V lookup: CDR1 MNHEY, CDR2 SMNVEV (reference sequence). This CDR3 is 15 amino acids long. V shed 7 bases, J shed 0 bases, and the junction held 4 bases outside the gene matches. CDR3 protein: CASKDRGNSNQPQHF. In nucleotides, the CDR3 is TGTGCCAGCAAGGACAGGGGTAATAGCAATCAGCCCCAGCATTTT.

This chain connects TRBV28 to TRBJ2-7; no clear D. The CDR3 runs 11 residues. Germline V gene data show CDR1 as MDHEN and CDR2 as SYDVKM. The V end was cut by 7 bases, the J end by 2 bases, with 6 bases between. Here the CDR3 reads CASTRTYEQYF. Here the CDR3 DNA reads TGTGCCAGCACCAGGACCTACGAGCAGTACTTC.

The rearrangement joins TRBV21-1 to TRBJ1-2; the tabulated D call, TRBD1, remains unverified against the DNA. TRBV21-1 is assigned pseudogene status. The CDR3 extends over 19 amino acids. The DNA of the CDR3 is TGTGCCAGCAGCATTAAACGACGGGACAGGGGTGGACGTAACTATGGCTACACCTTC. Protein: CASSIKRRDRGGRNYGYTF.

This chain joins TRBV10-3 and TRBJ2-3; D is uncertain. Trimming took 11 bases from V and 0 from J, leaving 12 bases between them. The germline V gene has CDR1 ENHRY and CDR2 SYGVKD. This CDR3 spans 13 amino acids. The CDR3 sequence is CAFARESTDTQYF. CDR3 in DNA: TGTGCCTTCGCCCGAGAGAGCACAGATACGCAGTATTTT.

V usage is TRBV5-1 and J usage is TRBJ1-2; D is unclear. In germline, CDR1 is SGHRS, CDR2 YFSETQ. This CDR3 contains 15 residues. V lost 0 bases to trimming and J lost 4 bases, with 13 bases between them. The CDR3 spells CASSLATEPAYGYTF. CDR3 DNA: TGCGCCAGCAGCTTGGCCACAGAGCCCGCCTATGGCTACACCTTC.

CDR3: CASSQEEFQPQHF. CDR3 DNA sequence: TGCGCCAGCAGCCAAGAGGAGTTTCAGCCCCAGCATTTT. The V gene is TRBV4-1, the J gene TRBJ1-5; D ambiguous. Germline loops: CDR1 MGHRA, CDR2 YSYEKL. V lost 0 bases and J 6 bases, leaving 6 bases between the germline ends. This CDR3 region has 13 residues.

The V and J genes are TRBV4-2 and TRBJ2-1, with TRBD2 matching 9 bases. The CDR3 consists of 16 residues. The germline V gene has CDR1 LGHNA and CDR2 YNFKEQ. The junction had 8 bases not matched to a gene; V was cut back by 0 bases and J by 8 bases. The CDR3 nucleotides are TGTGCCAGCAGCCAAGACGGCGGGAGGGCCCCCCATGAGCAGTTCTTC. Encoded protein: CASSQDGGRAPHEQFF.

V usage is TRBV7-9 and J usage is TRBJ2-5, with TRBD2 identical over 13 bases. The CDR3 runs to 15 residues. The germline V gene has CDR1 SEHNR and CDR2 FQNEAQ (reference sequence). The V segment lost 5 bases and the J segment 7 bases; nucleotides outside the gene matches: 7. The CDR3 protein is CASSAGLAGSGTQYF. The CDR3 nucleotides are TGTGCCAGCAGCGCGGGACTAGCGGGGTCGGGGACCCAGTACTTC.

The rearrangement links TRBV28 to TRBJ1-2, with D tentatively TRBD1 (5 bases). Germline CDR1 MDHEN, CDR2 SYDVKM. V lost 6 bases and J 8 bases, leaving 22 bases between the germline ends. The CDR3 consists of 15 residues. In nucleotides, the CDR3 is TGTGCCAGCAGGGTGGGTGGGGCGCGTTCCCGGGGCTACACCTTC. Translating it yields CASRVGGARSRGYTF.